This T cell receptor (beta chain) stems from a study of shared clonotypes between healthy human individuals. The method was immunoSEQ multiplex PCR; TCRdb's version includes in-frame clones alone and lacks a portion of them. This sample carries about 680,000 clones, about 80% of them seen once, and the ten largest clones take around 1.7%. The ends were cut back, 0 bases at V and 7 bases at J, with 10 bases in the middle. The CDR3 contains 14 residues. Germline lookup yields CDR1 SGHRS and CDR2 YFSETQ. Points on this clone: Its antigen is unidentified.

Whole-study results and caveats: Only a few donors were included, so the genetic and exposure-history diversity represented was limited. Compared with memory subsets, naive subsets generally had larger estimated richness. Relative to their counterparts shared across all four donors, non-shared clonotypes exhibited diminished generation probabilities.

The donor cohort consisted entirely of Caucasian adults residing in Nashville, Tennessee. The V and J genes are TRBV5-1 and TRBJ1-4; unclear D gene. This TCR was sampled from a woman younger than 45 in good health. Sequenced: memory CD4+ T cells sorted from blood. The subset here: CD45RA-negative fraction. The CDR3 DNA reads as TGCGCCAGCAGCTTGGGCGCCGGAAGTGAAAAACTGTTTTTT. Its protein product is CASSLGAGSEKLFF.